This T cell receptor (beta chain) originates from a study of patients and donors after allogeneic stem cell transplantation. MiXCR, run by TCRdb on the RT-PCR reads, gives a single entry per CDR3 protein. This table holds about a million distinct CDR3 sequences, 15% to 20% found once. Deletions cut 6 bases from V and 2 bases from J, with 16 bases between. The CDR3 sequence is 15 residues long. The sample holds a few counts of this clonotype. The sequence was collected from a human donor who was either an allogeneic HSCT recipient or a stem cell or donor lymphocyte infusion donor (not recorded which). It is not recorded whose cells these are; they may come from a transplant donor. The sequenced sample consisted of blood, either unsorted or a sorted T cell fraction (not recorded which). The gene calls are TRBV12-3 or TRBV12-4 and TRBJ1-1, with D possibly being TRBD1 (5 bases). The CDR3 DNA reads TGTGCCAGCAGCAGAAATAGACAGCTTAACACTGAAGCTTTCTTT. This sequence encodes CASSRNRQLNTEAFF.